The clone carrying this T cell receptor beta chain is a singleton in its sample. In the original workflow: Amplification with reference gene primers provided the estimates of nucleated cell counts. The data were produced by immunoSEQ multiplex PCR, yet TCRdb's version contains in-frame clones alone and is incomplete. V and J calls and clone size follow that table, whereas D and trimming were derived from the DNA. Of about 100,000 clones in the sample, 80% to 95% are singletons; the top ten hold over 2%. The sample is drawn from a study of blood T cell repertoires in COVID-19. On the study more broadly: Whether acute or convalescent, the COVID-19 samples came from the United States, Italy and Spain.

Germline CDR1 LNHDA, CDR2 SQIVND (reference sequence). The CDR3 length is 13 residues. Trimming removed 7 bases from V and 6 bases from J, with 12 bases in between. The origin of this receptor is a man over 45 with active COVID-19. The V and J genes are TRBV19 and TRBJ1-4, with D possibly matching TRBD1 (5 bases). Sample: peripheral blood. The CDR3 nucleotides are TGTGCCAGTAAAGGGGCCGAGGATGAAAAACTGTTTTTT. Its translation is CASKGAEDEKLFF.